This record looks at one TCR beta chain sequence and its context. V lost 2 bases and J 0 bases, leaving 11 bases between the germline ends. The CDR3 is 15 amino acids. CDR1 is SGHKS and CDR2 is YYEKEE in the germline V gene (reference sequence). These data are taken from a study of blood T cell repertoires in COVID-19. Libraries were prepared by immunoSEQ multiplex PCR; TCRdb keeps only in-frame clonotypes and omits some of them. The profile shows about 200,000 clones, 65% to 90% of them singletons. Sequenced material: peripheral blood. This chain connects TRBV5-5 to TRBJ2-5; no clear D. This sequence was found in a human donor in a cohort sampled during active COVID-19. CDR3 in amino acids: CASSFSLKNQETQYF. The CDR3 nucleotides are TGTGCCAGCAGCTTTTCTCTAAAAAACCAAGAGACCCAGTACTTC.